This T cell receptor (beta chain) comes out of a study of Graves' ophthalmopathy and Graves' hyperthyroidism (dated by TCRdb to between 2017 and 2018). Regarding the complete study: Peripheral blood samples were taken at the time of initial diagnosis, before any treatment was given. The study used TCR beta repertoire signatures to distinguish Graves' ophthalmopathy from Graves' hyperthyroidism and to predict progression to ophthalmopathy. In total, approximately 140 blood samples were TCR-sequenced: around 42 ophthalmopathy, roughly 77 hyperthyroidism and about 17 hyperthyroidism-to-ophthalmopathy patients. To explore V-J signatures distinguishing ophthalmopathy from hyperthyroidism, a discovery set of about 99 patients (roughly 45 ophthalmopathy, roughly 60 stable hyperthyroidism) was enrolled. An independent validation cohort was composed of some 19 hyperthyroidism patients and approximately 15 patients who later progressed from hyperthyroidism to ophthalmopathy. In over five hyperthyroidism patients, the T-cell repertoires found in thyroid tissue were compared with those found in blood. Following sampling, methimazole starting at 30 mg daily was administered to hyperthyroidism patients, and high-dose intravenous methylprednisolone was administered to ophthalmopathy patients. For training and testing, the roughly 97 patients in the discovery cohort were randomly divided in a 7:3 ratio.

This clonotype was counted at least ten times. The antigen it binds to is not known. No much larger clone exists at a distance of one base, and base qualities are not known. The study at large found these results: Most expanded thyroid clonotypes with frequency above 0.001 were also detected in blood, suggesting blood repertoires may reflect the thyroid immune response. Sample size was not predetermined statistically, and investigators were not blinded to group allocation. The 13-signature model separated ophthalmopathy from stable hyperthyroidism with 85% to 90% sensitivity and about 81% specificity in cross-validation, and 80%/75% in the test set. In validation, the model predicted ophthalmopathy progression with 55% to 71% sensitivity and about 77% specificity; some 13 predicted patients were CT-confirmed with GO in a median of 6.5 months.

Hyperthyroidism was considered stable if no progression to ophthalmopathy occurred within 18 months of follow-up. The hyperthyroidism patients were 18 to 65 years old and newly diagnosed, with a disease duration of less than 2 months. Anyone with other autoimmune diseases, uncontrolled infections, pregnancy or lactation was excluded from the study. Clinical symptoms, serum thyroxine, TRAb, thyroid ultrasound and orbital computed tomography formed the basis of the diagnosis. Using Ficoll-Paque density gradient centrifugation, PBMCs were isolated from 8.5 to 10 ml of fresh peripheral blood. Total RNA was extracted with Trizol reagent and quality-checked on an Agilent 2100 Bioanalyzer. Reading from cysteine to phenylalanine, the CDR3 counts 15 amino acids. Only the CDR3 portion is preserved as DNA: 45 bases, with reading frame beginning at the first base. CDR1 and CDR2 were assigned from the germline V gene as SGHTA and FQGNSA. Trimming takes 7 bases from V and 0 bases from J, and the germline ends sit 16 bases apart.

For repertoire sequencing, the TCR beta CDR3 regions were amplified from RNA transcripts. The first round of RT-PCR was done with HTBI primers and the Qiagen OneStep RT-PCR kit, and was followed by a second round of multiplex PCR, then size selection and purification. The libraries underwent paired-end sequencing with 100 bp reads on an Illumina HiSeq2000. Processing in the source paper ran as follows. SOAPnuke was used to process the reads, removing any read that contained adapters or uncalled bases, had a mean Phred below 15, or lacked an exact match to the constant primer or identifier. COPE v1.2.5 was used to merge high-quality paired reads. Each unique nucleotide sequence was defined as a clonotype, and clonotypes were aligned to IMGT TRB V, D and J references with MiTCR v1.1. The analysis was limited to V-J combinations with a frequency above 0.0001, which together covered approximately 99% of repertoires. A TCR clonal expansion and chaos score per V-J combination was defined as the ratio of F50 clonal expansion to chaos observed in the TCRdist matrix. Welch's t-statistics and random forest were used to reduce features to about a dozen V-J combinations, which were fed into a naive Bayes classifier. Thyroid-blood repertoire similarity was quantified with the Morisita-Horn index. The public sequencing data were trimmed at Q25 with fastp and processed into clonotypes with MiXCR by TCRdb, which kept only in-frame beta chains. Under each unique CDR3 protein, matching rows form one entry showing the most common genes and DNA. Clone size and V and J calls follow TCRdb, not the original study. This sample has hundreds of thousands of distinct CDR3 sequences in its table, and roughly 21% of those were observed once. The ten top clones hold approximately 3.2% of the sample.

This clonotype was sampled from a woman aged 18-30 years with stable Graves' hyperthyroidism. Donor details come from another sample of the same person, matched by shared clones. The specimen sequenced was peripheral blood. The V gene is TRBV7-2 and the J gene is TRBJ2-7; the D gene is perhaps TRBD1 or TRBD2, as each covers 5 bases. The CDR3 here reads CASTQTGRHSYEQYF. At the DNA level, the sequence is TGTGCCAGCACCCAAACGGGACGGCACTCCTACGAGCAGTACTTC.